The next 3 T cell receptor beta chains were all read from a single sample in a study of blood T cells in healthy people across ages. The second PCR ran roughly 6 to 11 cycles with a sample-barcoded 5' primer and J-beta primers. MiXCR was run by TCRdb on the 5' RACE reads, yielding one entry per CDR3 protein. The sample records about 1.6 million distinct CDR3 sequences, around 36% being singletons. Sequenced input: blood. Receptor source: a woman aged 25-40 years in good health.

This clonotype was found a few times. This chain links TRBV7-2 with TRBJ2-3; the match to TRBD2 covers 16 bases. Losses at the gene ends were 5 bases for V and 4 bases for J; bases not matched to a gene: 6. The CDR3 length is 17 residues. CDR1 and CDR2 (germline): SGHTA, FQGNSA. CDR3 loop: CASSPGLAGGLSDTQYF. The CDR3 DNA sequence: TGTGCCAGCAGCCCGGGACTAGCGGGAGGGCTTTCAGATACGCAGTATTTT.

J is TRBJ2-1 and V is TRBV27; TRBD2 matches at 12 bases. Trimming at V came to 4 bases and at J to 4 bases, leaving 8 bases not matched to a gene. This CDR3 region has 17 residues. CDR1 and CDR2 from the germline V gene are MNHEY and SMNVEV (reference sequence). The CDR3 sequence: CASSYGTSGPSYNEQFF. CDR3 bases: TGTGCCAGCAGTTACGGGACTAGCGGGCCTTCTTACAATGAGCAGTTCTTC.

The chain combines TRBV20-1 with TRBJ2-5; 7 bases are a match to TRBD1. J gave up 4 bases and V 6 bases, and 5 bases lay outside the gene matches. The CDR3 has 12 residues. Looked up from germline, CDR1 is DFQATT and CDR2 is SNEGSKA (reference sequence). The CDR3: CSANRGLETQYF. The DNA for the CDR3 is TGCAGTGCAAACAGGGGTTTAGAGACCCAGTACTTC.